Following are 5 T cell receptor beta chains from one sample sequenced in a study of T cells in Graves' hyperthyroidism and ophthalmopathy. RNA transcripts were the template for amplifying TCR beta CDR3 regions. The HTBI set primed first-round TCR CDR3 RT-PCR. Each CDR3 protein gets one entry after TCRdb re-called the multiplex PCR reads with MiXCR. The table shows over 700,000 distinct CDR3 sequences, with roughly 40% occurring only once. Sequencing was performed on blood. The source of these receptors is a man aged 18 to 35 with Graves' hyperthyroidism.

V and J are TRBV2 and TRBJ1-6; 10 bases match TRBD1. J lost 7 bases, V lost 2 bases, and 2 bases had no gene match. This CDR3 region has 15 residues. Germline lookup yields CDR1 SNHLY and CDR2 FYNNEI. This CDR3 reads CASSEWGQGNSPLHF. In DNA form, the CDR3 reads TGTGCCAGCAGTGAATGGGGACAGGGGAATTCACCCCTCCACTTT.

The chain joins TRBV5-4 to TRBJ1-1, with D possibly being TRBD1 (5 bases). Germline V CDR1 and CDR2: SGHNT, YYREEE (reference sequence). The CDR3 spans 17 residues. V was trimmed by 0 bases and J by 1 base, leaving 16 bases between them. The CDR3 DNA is TGTGCCAGCAGCTTGGTAGGAGGGGCCTTCGCGAACACTGAAGCTTTCTTT. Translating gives CASSLVGGAFANTEAFF.

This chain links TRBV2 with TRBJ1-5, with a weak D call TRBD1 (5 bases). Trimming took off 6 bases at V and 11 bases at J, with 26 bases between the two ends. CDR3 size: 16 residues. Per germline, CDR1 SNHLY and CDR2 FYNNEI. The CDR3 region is CASRGLAGVSQETQHF. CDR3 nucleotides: TGTGCCAGCAGAGGGCTAGCGGGGGTGTCACAAGAGACCCAGCATTTT. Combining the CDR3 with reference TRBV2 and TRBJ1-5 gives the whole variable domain EPEVTQTPSHQVTQMGQEVILRCVPISNHLYFYWYRQILGQKVEFLVSFYNNEISEKSEIFDDQFSVERPDGSNFTLKIRSTKLEDSAMYFCASRGLAGVSQETQHFGDGTRLSIL.

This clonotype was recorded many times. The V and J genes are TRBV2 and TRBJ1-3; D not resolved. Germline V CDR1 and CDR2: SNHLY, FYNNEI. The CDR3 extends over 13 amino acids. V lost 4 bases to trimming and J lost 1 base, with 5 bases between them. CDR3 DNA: TGTGCCAGCAGTGGCAGTTCTGGAAACACCATATATTTT. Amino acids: CASSGSSGNTIYF.

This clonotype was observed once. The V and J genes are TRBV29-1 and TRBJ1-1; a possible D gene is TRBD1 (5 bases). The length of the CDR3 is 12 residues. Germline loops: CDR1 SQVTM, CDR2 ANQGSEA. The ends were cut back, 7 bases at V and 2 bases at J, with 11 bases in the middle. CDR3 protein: CSGGAPNTEAFF. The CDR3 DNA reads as TGCAGCGGTGGGGCACCCAACACTGAAGCTTTCTTT.